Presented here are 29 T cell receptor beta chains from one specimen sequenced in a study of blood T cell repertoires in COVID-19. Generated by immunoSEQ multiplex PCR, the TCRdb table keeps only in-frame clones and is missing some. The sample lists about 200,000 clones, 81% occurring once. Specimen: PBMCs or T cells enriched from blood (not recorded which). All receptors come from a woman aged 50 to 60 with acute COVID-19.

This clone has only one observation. CDR3 bases: TGTGCCACCAGTGATTTCCTGTCCTCGGATACGCAGTATTTT. Translation gives CATSDFLSSDTQYF. The V call is TRBV24-1, the J call TRBJ2-3; D remains ambiguous. CDR1 KGHDR and CDR2 SFDVKD come from the germline V gene. This CDR3 is 14 amino acids long. The ends were cut back, 1 base at V and 6 bases at J, with 10 bases in the middle.

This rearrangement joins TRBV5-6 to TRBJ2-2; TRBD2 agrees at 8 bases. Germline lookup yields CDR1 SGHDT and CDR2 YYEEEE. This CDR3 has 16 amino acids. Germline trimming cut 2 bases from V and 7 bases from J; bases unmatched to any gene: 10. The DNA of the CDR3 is TGTGCCAGCAGCTTCAACCCCGGGGGGGGCGGCGGGGAGCTGTTTTTT. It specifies CASSFNPGGGGGELFF.

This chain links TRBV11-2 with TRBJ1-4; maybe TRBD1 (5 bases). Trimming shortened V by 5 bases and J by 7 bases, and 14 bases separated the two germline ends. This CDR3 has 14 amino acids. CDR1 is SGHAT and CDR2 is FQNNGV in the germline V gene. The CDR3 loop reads CASSPGGGVEKLFF. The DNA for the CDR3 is TGTGCCAGCAGCCCGGGGGGGGGTGTTGAAAAACTGTTTTTT.

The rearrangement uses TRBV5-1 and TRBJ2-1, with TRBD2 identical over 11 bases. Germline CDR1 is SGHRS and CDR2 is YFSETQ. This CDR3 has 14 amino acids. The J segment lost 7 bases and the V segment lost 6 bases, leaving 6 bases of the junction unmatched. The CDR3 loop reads CASIQLAGGNEQFF. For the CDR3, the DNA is TGCGCCAGCATTCAGTTAGCGGGAGGGAATGAGCAGTTCTTC.

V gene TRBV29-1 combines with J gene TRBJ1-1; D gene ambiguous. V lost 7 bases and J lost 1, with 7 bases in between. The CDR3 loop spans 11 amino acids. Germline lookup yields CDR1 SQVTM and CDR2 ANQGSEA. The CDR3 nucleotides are TGCAGCGCCCAACAGAACACTGAAGCTTTCTTT. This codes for CSAQQNTEAFF.

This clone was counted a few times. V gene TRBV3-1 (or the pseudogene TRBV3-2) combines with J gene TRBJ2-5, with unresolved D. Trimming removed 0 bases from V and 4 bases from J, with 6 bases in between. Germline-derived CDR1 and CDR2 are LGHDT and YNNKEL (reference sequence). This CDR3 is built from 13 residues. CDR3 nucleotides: TGTGCCAGCAGCCAAGATTCGGGAGAGACCCAGTACTTC. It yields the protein CASSQDSGETQYF.

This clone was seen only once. The CDR3 DNA reads TGTGCCAGCAGCTTGTTGCGGCAGGGTGACGGCGAGCAGTACTTC. It translates to CASSLLRQGDGEQYF. This chain connects TRBV7-2 to TRBJ2-7, with D maybe TRBD1 (5 bases). CDR3 length: 15 residues. The germline gives CDR1 SGHTA, CDR2 FQGNSA. The V gene lost 3 bases and the J gene lost 6 bases, with 18 bases spanning the gap.

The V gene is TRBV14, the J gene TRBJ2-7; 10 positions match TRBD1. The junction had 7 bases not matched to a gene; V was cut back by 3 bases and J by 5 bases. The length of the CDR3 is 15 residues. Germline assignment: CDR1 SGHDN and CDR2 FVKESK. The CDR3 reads CASSHWTGGSDEQYF. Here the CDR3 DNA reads TGTGCCAGCAGCCATTGGACAGGGGGATCGGACGAGCAGTACTTC.

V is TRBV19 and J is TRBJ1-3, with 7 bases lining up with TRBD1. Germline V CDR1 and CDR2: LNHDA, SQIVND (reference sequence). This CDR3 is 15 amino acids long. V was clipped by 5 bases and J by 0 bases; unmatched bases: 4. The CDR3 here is CASSLGQNSGNTIYF. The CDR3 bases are TGTGCCAGTAGTTTGGGACAGAACTCTGGAAACACCATATATTTT.

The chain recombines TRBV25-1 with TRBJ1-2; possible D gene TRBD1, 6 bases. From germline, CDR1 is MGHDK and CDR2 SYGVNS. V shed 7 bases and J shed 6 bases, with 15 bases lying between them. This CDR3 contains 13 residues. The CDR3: CASTPIQGNGYTF. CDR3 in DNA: TGTGCCAGCACCCCAATACAGGGCAATGGCTACACCTTC.

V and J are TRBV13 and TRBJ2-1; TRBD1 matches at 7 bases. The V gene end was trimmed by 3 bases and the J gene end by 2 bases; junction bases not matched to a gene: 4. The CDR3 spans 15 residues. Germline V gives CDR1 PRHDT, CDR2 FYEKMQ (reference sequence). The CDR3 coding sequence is TGTGCCAGCAGCTTTAAAACAGGGGCCTACAATGAGCAGTTCTTC. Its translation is CASSFKTGAYNEQFF.

CDR3 amino acids: CASSQDVLAPLAKNIQYF. CDR3 DNA: TGTGCCAGCAGCCAAGACGTCCTAGCGCCACTAGCCAAAAACATTCAGTACTTC. This chain links TRBV3-1 (or the pseudogene TRBV3-2) with TRBJ2-4; D is perhaps TRBD2 (6 bases). V was clipped by 0 bases and J by 0 bases, with 15 bases between them. The CDR3 spans 18 residues. CDR1 is LGHDT, CDR2 YNNKEL, per germline (reference sequence).

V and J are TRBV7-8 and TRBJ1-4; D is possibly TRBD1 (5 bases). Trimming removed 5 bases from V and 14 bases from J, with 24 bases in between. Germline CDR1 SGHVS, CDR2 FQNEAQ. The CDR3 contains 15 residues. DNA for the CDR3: TGTGCCAGCAGCCAAACGAACCTGGGGGGACTCCGGCTGTTTTTT. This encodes CASSQTNLGGLRLFF. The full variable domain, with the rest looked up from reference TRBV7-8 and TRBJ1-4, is GAGVSQSPRYKVAKRGQDVALRCDPISGHVSLFWYQQALGQGPEFLTYFQNEAQLDKSGLPSDRFFAERPEGSVSTLKIQRTQQEDSAVYLCASSQTNLGGLRLFFGSGTQLSVL.

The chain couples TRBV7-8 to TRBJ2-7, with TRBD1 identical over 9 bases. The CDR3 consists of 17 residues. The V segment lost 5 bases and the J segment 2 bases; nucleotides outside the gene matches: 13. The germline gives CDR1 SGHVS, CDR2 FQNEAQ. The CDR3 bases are TGTGCCAGCAGCCAAAACACAGGGGGCACCTTTGCCTACGAGCAGTACTTC. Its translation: CASSQNTGGTFAYEQYF.

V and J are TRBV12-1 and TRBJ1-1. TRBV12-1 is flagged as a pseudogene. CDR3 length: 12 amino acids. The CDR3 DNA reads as TGTGCCAGCAGCCGACGTGAGGCTGAAGCTTTCTTT. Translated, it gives CASSRREAEAFF.

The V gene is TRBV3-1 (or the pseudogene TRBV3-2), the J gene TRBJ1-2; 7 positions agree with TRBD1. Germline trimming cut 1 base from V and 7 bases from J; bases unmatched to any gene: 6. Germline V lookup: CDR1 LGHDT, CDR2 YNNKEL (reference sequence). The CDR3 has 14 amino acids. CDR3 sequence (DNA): TGTGCCAGCAGCCAAGGGTTGGCAGGGGGTGGCTACACCTTC. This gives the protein CASSQGLAGGGYTF.

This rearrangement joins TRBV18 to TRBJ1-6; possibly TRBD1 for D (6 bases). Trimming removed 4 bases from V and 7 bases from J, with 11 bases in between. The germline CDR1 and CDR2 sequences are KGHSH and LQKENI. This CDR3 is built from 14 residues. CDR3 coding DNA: TGTGCCAGCTCACTAAGACAGGACAATTCACCCCTCCACTTT. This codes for CASSLRQDNSPLHF.

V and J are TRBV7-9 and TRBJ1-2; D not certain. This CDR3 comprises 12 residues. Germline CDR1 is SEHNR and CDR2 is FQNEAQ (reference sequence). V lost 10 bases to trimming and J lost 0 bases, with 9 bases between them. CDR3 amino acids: CATGLPNYGYTF. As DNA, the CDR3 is TGTGCCACAGGCCTACCTAACTATGGCTACACCTTC. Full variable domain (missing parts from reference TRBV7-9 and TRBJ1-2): DTGVSQNPRHKITKRGQNVTFRCDPISEHNRLYWYRQTLGQGPEFLTYFQNEAQLEKSRLLSDRFSAERPKGSFSTLEIQRTEQGDSAMYLCATGLPNYGYTFGSGTRLTVV.

The CDR3 DNA sequence: TGTGCCAGCTCCCTAAGGACAGGGATTTATAGCAATCAGCCCCAGCATTTT. Protein sequence: CASSLRTGIYSNQPQHF. The chain recombines TRBV18 with TRBJ1-5; 8 bases match TRBD1. The V and J ends lost 6 bases and 0 bases, in that order; junction bases with no gene match: 10. Per the germline V gene, CDR1 is KGHSH and CDR2 is LQKENI. This CDR3 has 17 amino acids.

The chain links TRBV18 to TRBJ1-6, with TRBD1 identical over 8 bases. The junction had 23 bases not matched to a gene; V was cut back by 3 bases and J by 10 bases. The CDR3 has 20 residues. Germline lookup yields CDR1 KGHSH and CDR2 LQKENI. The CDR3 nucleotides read TGTGCCAGCTCACCGATTTGGACAGGGACAAATACGATTACATCGTCACCCCTCCACTTT. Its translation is CASSPIWTGTNTITSSPLHF.

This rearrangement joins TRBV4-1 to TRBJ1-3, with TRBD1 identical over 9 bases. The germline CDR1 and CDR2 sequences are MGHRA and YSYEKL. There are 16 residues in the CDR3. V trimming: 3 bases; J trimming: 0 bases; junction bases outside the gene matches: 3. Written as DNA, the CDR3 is TGCGCCAGCAGCCAGGGACAGGGTCCCTCTGGAAACACCATATATTTT. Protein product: CASSQGQGPSGNTIYF.

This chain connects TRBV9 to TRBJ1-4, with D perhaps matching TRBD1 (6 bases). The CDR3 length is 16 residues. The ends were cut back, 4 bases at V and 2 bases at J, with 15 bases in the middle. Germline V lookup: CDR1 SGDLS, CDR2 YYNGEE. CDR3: CASSRGEGVTNEKLFF. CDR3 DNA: TGTGCCAGCAGCCGGGGAGAGGGGGTTACTAATGAAAAACTGTTTTTT.

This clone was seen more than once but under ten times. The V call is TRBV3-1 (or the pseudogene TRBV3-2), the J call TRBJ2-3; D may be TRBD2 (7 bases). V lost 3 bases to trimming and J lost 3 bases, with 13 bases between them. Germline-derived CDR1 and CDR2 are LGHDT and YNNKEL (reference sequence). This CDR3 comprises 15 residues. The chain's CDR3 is CASSHRRGRTDTQYF. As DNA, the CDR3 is TGTGCCAGCAGCCATCGGCGGGGGCGGACAGATACGCAGTATTTT.

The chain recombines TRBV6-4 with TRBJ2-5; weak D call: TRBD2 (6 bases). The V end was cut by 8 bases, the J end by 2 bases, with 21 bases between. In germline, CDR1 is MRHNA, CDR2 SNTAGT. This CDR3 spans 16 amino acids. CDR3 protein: CASSFLPAGTQETQYF. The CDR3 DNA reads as TGTGCCAGCTCGTTTCTCCCGGCGGGAACTCAAGAGACCCAGTACTTC.

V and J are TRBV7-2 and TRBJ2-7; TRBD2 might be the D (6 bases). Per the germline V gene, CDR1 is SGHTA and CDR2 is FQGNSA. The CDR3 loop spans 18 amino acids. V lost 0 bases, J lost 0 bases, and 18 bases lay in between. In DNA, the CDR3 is TGTGCCAGCAGCTTAGCGAGGGGAGGAGCGGCTAGCTCCTACGAGCAGTACTTC. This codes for CASSLARGGAASSYEQYF.

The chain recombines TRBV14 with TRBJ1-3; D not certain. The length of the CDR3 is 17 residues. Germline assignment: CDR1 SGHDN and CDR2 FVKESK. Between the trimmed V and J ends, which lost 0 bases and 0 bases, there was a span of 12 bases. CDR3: CASSQDRSRLSGNTIYF. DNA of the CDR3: TGTGCCAGCAGCCAAGATCGTTCCAGGCTCTCTGGAAACACCATATATTTT.

In nucleotides, the CDR3 is TGTGCCAGCAGTTACTCCGGCGGGGGCGGAATCTATGGCTACACCTTC. It specifies CASSYSGGGGIYGYTF. This chain uses TRBV6-5 with TRBJ1-2; perhaps TRBD1 as D (6 bases). The CDR3 covers 16 residues. Germline V gives CDR1 MNHEY, CDR2 SVGAGI. Trimming shortened V by 0 bases and J by 4 bases, and 15 bases separated the two germline ends.

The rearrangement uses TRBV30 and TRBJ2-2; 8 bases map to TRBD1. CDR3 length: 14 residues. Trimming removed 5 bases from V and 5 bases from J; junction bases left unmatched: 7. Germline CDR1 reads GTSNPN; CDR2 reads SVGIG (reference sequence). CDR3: CAWDRGGATGELFF. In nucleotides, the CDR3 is TGTGCCTGGGACAGGGGCGGGGCGACCGGGGAGCTGTTTTTT.

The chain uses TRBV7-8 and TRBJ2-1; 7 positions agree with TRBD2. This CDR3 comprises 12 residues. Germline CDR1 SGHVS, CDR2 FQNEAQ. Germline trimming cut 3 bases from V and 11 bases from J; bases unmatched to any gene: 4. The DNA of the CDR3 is TGTGCCAGCAGCTTTAAGCGGGAACAGCAGTTCTTC. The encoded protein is CASSFKREQQFF.